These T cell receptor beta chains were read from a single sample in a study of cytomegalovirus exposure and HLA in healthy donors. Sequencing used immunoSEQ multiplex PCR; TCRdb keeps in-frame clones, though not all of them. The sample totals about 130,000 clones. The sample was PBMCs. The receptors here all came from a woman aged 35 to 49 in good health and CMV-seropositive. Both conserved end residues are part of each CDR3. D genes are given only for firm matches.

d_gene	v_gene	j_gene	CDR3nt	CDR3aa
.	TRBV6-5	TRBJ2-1	TGTGCCAGCAGTTACCTAGCGAGTGCCACCTACAATGAGCAGTTCTTC	CASSYLASATYNEQFF
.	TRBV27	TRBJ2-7	TGTGCCAGCAGTTTGACCCTGAACAGGGTGAGATACGAGCAGTACTTC	CASSLTLNRVRYEQYF
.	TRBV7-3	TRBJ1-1	TGTGCCAGCAGCTTAGGAGGTCCAGGTGAGAACACTGAAGCTTTCTTT	CASSLGGPGENTEAFF
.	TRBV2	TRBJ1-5	TGTGCCAGCATCGGGCGGGGTCAGCCCCAGCATTTT	CASIGRGQPQHF
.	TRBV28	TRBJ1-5	TGCGCCAGCAGATCCCCGGGGGGGACGGGCAATCAGCCCCAGCATTTT	CASRSPGGTGNQPQHF
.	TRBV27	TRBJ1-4	TGTGCCAGCAGTTTAGCGGCAGGGGATGAAAAACTGTTTTTT	CASSLAAGDEKLFF
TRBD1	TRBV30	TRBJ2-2	TGTGCCTGGCGAACAGGGGGCTTGGACACCGGGGAGCTGTTTTTT	CAWRTGGLDTGELFF
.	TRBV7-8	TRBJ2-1	TGTGCCAGCAGCCCCCTGGGGCAGGAGATCAATGAGCAGTTCTTC	CASSPLGQEINEQFF
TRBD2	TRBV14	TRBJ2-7	TGTGCCAGCAGCCTTAGCGGGAGGGTCTACGAGCAGTACTTC	CASSLSGRVYEQYF
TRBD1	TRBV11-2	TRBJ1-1	TGTGCCAGCAGCTGGGGACAGGGGACAACTGAAGCTTTCTTT	CASSWGQGTTEAFF
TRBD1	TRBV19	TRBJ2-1	TGTGCCAGTACCACAGGGGGCAGATTAAGTGGGGACAATGAGCAGTTCTTC	CASTTGGRLSGDNEQFF
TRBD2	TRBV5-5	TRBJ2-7	TGTGCCAGCAGCGTGGGGCTAGCGGGCACCTACGAGCAGTACTTC	CASSVGLAGTYEQYF
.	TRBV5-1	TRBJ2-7	TGCGCCAGCAGCTTGAGAGACTCCCGCTCCTACGAGCAGTACTTC	CASSLRDSRSYEQYF